This T cell receptor (beta chain) was profiled in a study of OX40 agonist ivuxolimab in advanced cancers. This clone rates as medium-sized. Here immunoSEQ multiplex PCR was the method, and the copy in TCRdb shows in-frame clones only, minus some. The repertoire consists of approximately 78,000 clones, with roughly 90% occurring once and the leading ten covering 0.95% to 1.3%. The source material was CD4+ or CD8+ T cells sorted from blood, sampled in a trial of the OX40 agonist ivuxolimab. This TCR derives from an adult with an advanced solid tumor such as melanoma, head and neck, liver or kidney cancer.

This CDR3 is CASSWESGRTNYGYTF. CDR3 DNA sequence: TGCGCCAGCAGCTGGGAGAGCGGGAGGACAAACTATGGCTACACCTTC. V is TRBV5-1 and J is TRBJ1-2, with TRBD1 as a possible D gene (5 bases). The V end was cut by 3 bases, the J end by 2 bases, with 17 bases between. The CDR3 loop spans 16 amino acids. Germline CDR1 SGHRS, CDR2 YFSETQ.